The clone carrying this TCR beta chain was counted at least ten times. Antigen: not known. Unique molecular identifiers tagged the TCRbeta library. One entry per CDR3 protein, called by TCRdb with MiXCR from the PCR reads. The sample yields 600,000 to 700,000 distinct CDR3 sequences, about an eighth seen once. This entry belongs to a study of T-cell reconstitution after alpha-beta-depleted transplantation in children. The study, taken as a whole, reports: Surviving recipient T cells and thymic progenitors produced the high day-60 TCRbeta diversity seen in some patients. Newly generated T cells supplied most T-cell counts and diversity one year post-transplant. Approximately two months post-transplant, alpha-beta T cells reportedly originated from several hundred expanded graft clones.

V dropped 5 bases and J dropped 3 bases, with 13 bases sitting between them. CDR3 length: 15 residues. The rearrangement joins TRBV12-3 or TRBV12-4 to TRBJ1-4; D call uncertain. The source of this sequence is a girl aged 2-10 years with congenital amegakaryocytic thrombocytopenia, due to receive a stem cell transplant. The sequencing here drew on PBMCs, taken before TCRalphabeta/CD19-depleted stem cell transplant. CDR3 loop: CASSPSQSANEKLFF. DNA for the CDR3: TGTGCCAGCAGTCCTTCACAGAGCGCTAATGAAAAACTGTTTTTT.